The 9 T cell receptor beta chains reported below all come from one sample, sequenced in a study of T cell repertoires in cytomegalovirus infection. TCRdb itself ran the reads through MiXCR, one entry per CDR3 protein. Among more than 400,000 distinct CDR3 sequences, more than 20% were seen once, and the ten largest hold about 12%. The source material was PBMCs. The receptors were gathered from a human donor in good health (CMV status not recorded). Some clones in this sample may be carry-over from other donors' samples.

The chain recombines TRBV6-2 or TRBV6-3 with TRBJ2-3; 11 positions match TRBD1. This CDR3 has 15 amino acids. Germline CDR1 MNHEY, CDR2 SVGEGT. V lost 6 bases, J lost 5 bases, and 7 bases stayed unmatched. The DNA of the CDR3 is TGTGCCAGCAGAACCGGACAGGGGGCCCGAGATACGCAGTATTTT. Translating gives CASRTGQGARDTQYF.

This chain links TRBV12-3 or TRBV12-4 with TRBJ2-7, with D possibly being TRBD1 or TRBD2 (5 bases each). The CDR3 covers 14 residues. Trimming cost V 5 bases and J 0 bases, with 11 bases left between them. In DNA, the CDR3 is TGTGCCAGCAGTCCTGGGACCTACTCCTACGAGCAGTACTTC. It yields the protein CASSPGTYSYEQYF.

There are a few counts of this clonotype. V gene TRBV20-1 combines with J gene TRBJ2-2; possible D gene TRBD2, 5 bases. V lost 5 bases and J lost 1, with 8 bases in between. This CDR3 region has 13 residues. Germline V gene data show CDR1 as DFQATT and CDR2 as SNEGSKA (reference sequence). This CDR3 is CSAWELNTGELFF. The CDR3 nucleotides are TGCAGTGCTTGGGAGTTGAACACCGGGGAGCTGTTTTTT.

This clonotype was observed a handful of times. The V gene is TRBV4-1, the J gene TRBJ1-1; weak D call: TRBD1 (5 bases). Per germline, CDR1 MGHRA and CDR2 YSYEKL. This CDR3 spans 13 amino acids. The V gene lost 6 bases and the J gene lost 3 bases, with 11 bases spanning the gap. CDR3 DNA sequence: TGCGCCAGCAGGCCGGTGGGGCACACTGAAGCTTTCTTT. Translation: CASRPVGHTEAFF.

The rearrangement links TRBV12-3 or TRBV12-4 to TRBJ1-1; 9 bases are a match to TRBD1. The CDR3 has 13 residues. V lost 5 bases, J lost 6 bases, and 4 bases stayed unmatched. The CDR3: CASSPRDRAEAFF. CDR3 DNA sequence: TGTGCCAGCAGTCCCCGGGACAGGGCTGAAGCTTTCTTT.

This clonotype was seen only a few times. The DNA of the CDR3 is TGTGCCAGCAAACCCCTATCGGGCAGGGACGGGGGCTACACCTTC. Residues: CASKPLSGRDGGYTF. The chain joins TRBV12-3 or TRBV12-4 to TRBJ1-2, with D possibly TRBD1 on 5 matching bases. The CDR3 is made up of 15 amino acids. V shed 7 bases and J shed 8 bases, with 23 bases lying between them.

This chain connects TRBV7-2 to TRBJ2-5, with 7 bases that match TRBD2. V lost 3 bases to trimming and J lost 5 bases; unmatched junction nucleotides: 15. CDR1 and CDR2 (germline): SGHTA, FQGNSA. CDR3 length: 17 residues. CDR3 loop: CASSFRLGGGGRETQYF. The CDR3 coding sequence is TGTGCCAGCAGCTTCCGGCTTGGCGGGGGTGGGAGGGAGACCCAGTACTTC.

This clonotype has a count of ten or more. The genes are TRBV7-2 and TRBJ1-6; 8 bases are a match to TRBD1. The germline gives CDR1 SGHTA, CDR2 FQGNSA. V was clipped by 6 bases and J by 5 bases; unmatched bases: 0. CDR3 length equals 13 residues. CDR3 in amino acids: CASRGQDNSPLHF. CDR3 DNA: TGTGCCAGCAGGGGACAGGATAATTCACCCCTCCACTTT.

For the CDR3, the DNA is TGTGCCACATTGAAGAGGGGACACCTCTACGAGCAGTACTTC. As protein: CATLKRGHLYEQYF. The chain carries TRBV6-5 and TRBJ2-7, with a tentative D call TRBD1 (6 bases). The CDR3 spans 14 residues. V lost 10 bases to trimming and J lost 3 bases, with 19 bases between them. The germline CDR1 and CDR2 sequences are MNHEY and SVGAGI.